This T cell receptor (beta chain) was captured in a study of control samples from healthy donors and cancer patients. Generated by immunoSEQ multiplex PCR, the TCRdb table keeps only in-frame clones and is missing some. The table includes 150,000 to 190,000 clones, 93% detected once. Germline V gene lookup returns CDR1 DFQATT and CDR2 SNEGSKA (reference sequence). The CDR3 has 13 residues. Deletions cut 6 bases from V and 0 bases from J, with 12 bases between. Source material: blood. The V gene is TRBV20-1, the J gene TRBJ2-7; a possible D gene is TRBD2 (5 bases). This clonotype was obtained from a man aged 45-65 years in good health. CDR3 DNA sequence: TGCAGTGCCAGTAGCGTGAGCTCCTACGAGCAGTACTTC. It specifies CSASSVSSYEQYF.